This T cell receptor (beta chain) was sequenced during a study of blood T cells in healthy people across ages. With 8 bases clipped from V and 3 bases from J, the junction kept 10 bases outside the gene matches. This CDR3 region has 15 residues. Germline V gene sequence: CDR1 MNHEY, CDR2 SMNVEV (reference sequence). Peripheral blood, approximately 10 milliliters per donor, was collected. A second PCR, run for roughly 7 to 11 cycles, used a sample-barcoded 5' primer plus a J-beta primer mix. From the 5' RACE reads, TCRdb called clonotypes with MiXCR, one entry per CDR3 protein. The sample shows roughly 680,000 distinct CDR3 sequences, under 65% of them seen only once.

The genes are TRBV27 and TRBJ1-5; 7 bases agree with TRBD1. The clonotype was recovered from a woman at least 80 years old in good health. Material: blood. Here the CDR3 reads CASGPAGGNNQPQHF. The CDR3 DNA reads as TGTGCCAGCGGTCCGGCAGGGGGAAACAATCAGCCCCAGCATTTT.